These 23 T cell receptor beta chains originate from one sample sequenced in a study of identical twins. Via MiXCR, TCRdb re-called the 5' RACE reads, giving one row per CDR3 protein. The data hold about 460,000 distinct CDR3 sequences, with 14% observed a single time. The sample was also reused in another study, on yellow fever vaccine responses in identical twins.

Sequenced material: CD4+ T cells sorted from blood. The receptors originated from a young woman in good health.

This clonotype was observed a handful of times. The chain recombines TRBV2 with TRBJ2-7; the D gene is possibly TRBD1 (6 bases). V lost 8 bases to trimming and J lost 4 bases, with 12 bases between them. The CDR3 has 12 amino acids. Germline V lookup: CDR1 SNHLY, CDR2 FYNNEI. The CDR3 bases are TGTGCCAGCGGGCAGGGGAATTACGAGCAGTACTTC. Translated, it gives CASGQGNYEQYF.

The CDR3 loop is CASSQYGSDEQFF. Written as DNA, the CDR3 is TGTGCCAGCAGTCAATACGGTTCCGATGAGCAGTTCTTC. J is TRBJ2-1 and V is TRBV6-2 or TRBV6-3; no firm D call. V lost 5 bases, J lost 8 bases, and 13 bases lay in between. CDR1 is MNHEY, CDR2 SVGEGT, per germline. The CDR3 runs 13 residues.

The chain recombines TRBV6-5 with TRBJ2-3, with no clear D. The V end lost 6 bases, the J end lost 7 bases, and 8 bases lay between the germline ends. Germline CDR1 reads MNHEY; CDR2 reads SVGAGI. The CDR3 spans 11 residues. CDR3 region: CASRDPHTQYF. CDR3 nucleotide sequence: TGTGCCAGCAGGGACCCACATACGCAGTATTTT.

The V call is TRBV24-1, the J call TRBJ2-1, with 15 bases fitting TRBD2. J was trimmed by 2 bases and V by 3 bases; bases with no gene match: 7. The germline V gene encodes CDR1 KGHDR and CDR2 SFDVKD. The CDR3 length is 19 residues. CDR3 nucleotides: TGTGCCACCAGTGATCCCGGGACTAGCGGGAGGATGCCCTACAATGAGCAGTTCTTC. Amino acids: CATSDPGTSGRMPYNEQFF.

This clonotype has just a few counts. V is TRBV12-3 or TRBV12-4 and J is TRBJ2-1, with 8 bases aligning to TRBD2. This CDR3 is 16 amino acids long. Losses at the gene ends were 2 bases for V and 10 bases for J; bases not matched to a gene: 13. The CDR3 coding sequence is TGTGCCAGCAGTTTACCCCCCATGACGGGAGGGCGCGAGCAGTTCTTC. Translating it yields CASSLPPMTGGREQFF.

The V call is TRBV28, the J call TRBJ1-1, with a tentative D call TRBD1 (5 bases). Germline values: CDR1 MDHEN, CDR2 SYDVKM. Trimming cost V 9 bases and J 4 bases, with 15 bases left between them. The CDR3 loop spans 13 amino acids. CDR3 in amino acids: CASFAGGGTEAFF. In DNA form, the CDR3 reads TGTGCCAGTTTTGCGGGGGGAGGCACTGAAGCTTTCTTT.

The table lists this clonotype with a few counts. CDR3: CASSLEGEGHFEQFF. The DNA for the CDR3 is TGTGCCAGCAGCCTCGAAGGGGAGGGCCATTTTGAGCAGTTCTTC. The rearrangement links TRBV4-2 to TRBJ2-1; the match to TRBD2 covers 7 bases. The length of the CDR3 is 15 residues. CDR1 LGHNA and CDR2 YNFKEQ come from the germline V gene. V was clipped by 4 bases and J by 9 bases; unmatched bases: 12.

This clonotype was picked up a small number of times. This rearrangement joins TRBV5-6 to TRBJ2-1; TRBD1 matches 10 bases. Unmatched junction bases numbered 9, after V lost 6 bases and J lost 6 bases. The CDR3 spans 15 residues. Germline lookup yields CDR1 SGHDT and CDR2 YYEEEE. This CDR3 reads CASTRSGTGVNEQFF. The CDR3 DNA reads TGTGCCAGCACCCGATCCGGGACAGGGGTCAATGAGCAGTTCTTC.

The chain employs TRBV3-1 and TRBJ2-7, with a tentative D call TRBD1 (6 bases). Germline V gene sequence: CDR1 LGHDT, CDR2 YNNKEL (reference sequence). This CDR3 is built from 15 residues. Trimming removed 4 bases from V and 3 bases from J, with 16 bases in between. In DNA, the CDR3 is TGTGCCAGCAGCCGAGCCCGGGACACAGGCTACGAGCAGTACTTC. Amino acids: CASSRARDTGYEQYF.

V is TRBV20-1 and J is TRBJ2-7; TRBD2 agrees at 7 bases. The germline CDR1 and CDR2 sequences are DFQATT and SNEGSKA (reference sequence). This CDR3 contains 14 residues. Trimming cost V 7 bases and J 1 base; bases outside gene matches: 10. The CDR3 loop reads CSVRSTSVSYEQYF. In nucleotides, the CDR3 is TGCAGTGTACGTTCTACTAGCGTATCCTACGAGCAGTACTTC.

This clonotype appeared a few times. This rearrangement joins TRBV5-5 to TRBJ2-1, with 10 bases aligning to TRBD1. The CDR3 runs to 14 residues. Germline V gene sequence: CDR1 SGHKS, CDR2 YYEKEE (reference sequence). V lost 4 bases and J lost 12; bases outside the gene matches: 10. DNA for the CDR3: TGTGCCAGCAGCCACGGACAGGGGGATCATGGGCAGTTCTTC. Translating gives CASSHGQGDHGQFF.

A few counts support this clonotype. The chain uses TRBV6-5 and TRBJ1-6, with TRBD1 identical over 8 bases. V shed 1 base and J 11 bases; nucleotides not matched to a gene: 7. The CDR3 totals 15 residues. Germline V gives CDR1 MNHEY, CDR2 SVGAGI. The DNA for the CDR3 is TGTGCCAGCAGTTACTTAGGACAGGGAGGAGCACCCCTCCACTTT. As protein: CASSYLGQGGAPLHF.

A few counts support this clonotype. This chain uses TRBV9 with TRBJ2-1, with 12 bases that match TRBD2. Germline V CDR1 and CDR2: SGDLS, YYNGEE. The V and J ends lost 3 bases and 8 bases, in that order; junction bases with no gene match: 9. The CDR3 contains 16 residues. The CDR3 is CASSERLAGVRDEQFF. CDR3 DNA: TGTGCCAGCAGCGAAAGACTAGCGGGAGTAAGGGATGAGCAGTTCTTC.

The CDR3 nucleotides read TGTGCCAGCAGCCCTGGGAGGGCTTCCTACAATGAGCAGTTCTTC. Residues: CASSPGRASYNEQFF. This sequence joins TRBV7-2 and TRBJ2-1, with 7 bases lining up with TRBD2. The CDR3 extends over 15 amino acids. V dropped 5 bases and J dropped 1; count of bases not matched to a gene: 5. The germline gives CDR1 SGHTA, CDR2 FQGNSA.

This chain links TRBV11-2 with TRBJ2-3, with 11 positions matching TRBD2. In germline, CDR1 is SGHAT, CDR2 FQNNGV. After removal of 3 bases from V and 4 bases from J, the junction contained 21 bases not matched to a gene. The CDR3 is made up of 21 amino acids. CDR3 nucleotides: TGTGCCAGCAGCTTGTACCCTCTAGCGGGAGGCCGTCCCCGTAACGCAGATACGCAGTATTTT. This encodes CASSLYPLAGGRPRNADTQYF. Based on the CDR3 plus reference TRBV11-2 and TRBJ2-3, the full variable domain is EAGVAQSPRYKIIEKRQSVAFWCNPISGHATLYWYQQILGQGPKLLIQFQNNGVVDDSQLPKDRFSAERLKGVDSTLKIQPAKLEDSAVYLCASSLYPLAGGRPRNADTQYFGPGTRLTVL.

The chain combines TRBV6-2 or TRBV6-3 with TRBJ2-7, with a weak D call TRBD2 (5 bases). V was clipped by 8 bases and J by 6 bases, with 17 bases between them. The CDR3 has 13 residues. Germline CDR1 reads MNHEY; CDR2 reads SVGEGT. CDR3 residues: CASELGVRLEQYF. The CDR3 nucleotides read TGTGCCAGCGAGCTCGGGGTTCGGCTCGAGCAGTACTTC.

The chain is built from TRBV4-1 and TRBJ2-3; D uncertain. The ends were cut back, 1 base at V and 0 bases at J, with 17 bases in the middle. This CDR3 has 18 residues. Germline loops: CDR1 MGHRA, CDR2 YSYEKL. This chain's CDR3 is CASSQGNGGKRSTDTQYF. The CDR3 DNA reads as TGCGCCAGCAGCCAAGGGAATGGTGGGAAGAGAAGCACAGATACGCAGTATTTT.

This clonotype turned up a few times. The chain uses TRBV20-1 and TRBJ2-1, with D uncertain. The CDR3 sequence is 14 residues long. Germline V gene data show CDR1 as DFQATT and CDR2 as SNEGSKA (reference sequence). Between the trimmed V and J ends, which lost 6 bases and 2 bases, there was a span of 14 bases. DNA of the CDR3: TGCAGTGCGTTCGCGGACGGAGCCTACAATGAGCAGTTCTTC. This translates into CSAFADGAYNEQFF.

This clonotype has only a few counts. This sequence joins TRBV11-2 and TRBJ1-1; D perhaps matches TRBD1 (6 bases). Trimming removed 1 base at V and 3 bases at J, with 15 bases between. Looked up from germline, CDR1 is SGHAT and CDR2 is FQNNGV. This CDR3 region has 16 residues. The CDR3 loop is CASSLVGGGRDTEAFF. The DNA of the CDR3 is TGTGCCAGCAGCTTAGTAGGGGGGGGGCGCGACACTGAAGCTTTCTTT.

The chain employs TRBV7-9 and TRBJ2-3; 11 bases map to TRBD2. The V gene's germline CDR1 is SEHNR and CDR2 FQNEAQ (reference sequence). The CDR3 contains 15 residues. With V trimmed by 5 bases and J by 6 bases, 7 bases remained unmatched. CDR3 DNA sequence: TGTGCCAGCAGCCAGCCTAGCGGGAGGTCGGATACGCAGTATTTT. Encoded protein: CASSQPSGRSDTQYF.

This clonotype was counted ten times or more. As DNA, the CDR3 is TGTGCCAGCAGCCAACCCGGGACAGGGAAAAACATTCAGTACTTC. Translated, it gives CASSQPGTGKNIQYF. V usage is TRBV28 and J usage is TRBJ2-4, with 9 positions matching TRBD1. CDR1 MDHEN and CDR2 SYDVKM come from the germline V gene. The CDR3 totals 15 residues. Trimming at V came to 6 bases and at J to 4 bases, leaving 7 bases not matched to a gene.

The genes are TRBV20-1 and TRBJ2-7; weak D call: TRBD2 (6 bases). Germline V gene sequence: CDR1 DFQATT, CDR2 SNEGSKA (reference sequence). V was clipped by 3 bases and J by 7 bases, with 16 bases between them. CDR3 length: 13 residues. The CDR3 spells CSASAQMAGEQYF. The CDR3 bases are TGCAGTGCTAGCGCCCAAATGGCGGGGGAGCAGTACTTC.

This clonotype was detected a few times. The V gene is TRBV5-1, the J gene TRBJ2-4; D ambiguous. The CDR3 has 16 amino acids. The ends were cut back, 1 base at V and 0 bases at J, with 11 bases in the middle. Germline CDR1 is SGHRS and CDR2 is YFSETQ. CDR3: CASSLSSDLAKNIQYF. The CDR3, as DNA: TGCGCCAGCAGCTTGTCGTCAGACCTAGCCAAAAACATTCAGTACTTC.